The rows below give T cell receptor beta chains drawn from one sample of a study of shared clonotypes between healthy human individuals. Using immunoSEQ multiplex PCR, the repertoire was profiled, and TCRdb retains in-frame clones only, with some absent. The sample yields roughly 850,000 clones, 96% seen once. Sequences were obtained from naive CD8+ T cells sorted from blood. These receptors originate from a man in his thirties or forties in good health. The CDR3 runs from the conserved cysteine through the conserved F or W. Fields, in order: CDR3 length, V gene, clone size, J gene, D gene, CDR3 DNA, CDR3 protein. A D gene is named only where the DNA matches it firmly. Rows give clone size only sometimes, using once, few, many, or a class for an expanded clone.

cdr3_length: 17; v_call: TRBV4-3; clone_size: .; j_call: TRBJ2-3; d_call: .; cdr3_nt: TGCGCCAGCAGCCAAGATCGTCAGGGATCCGCGACAGATACGCAGTATTTT; cdr3_aa: CASSQDRQGSATDTQYF
cdr3_length: 13; v_call: TRBV6-1; clone_size: .; j_call: TRBJ2-7; d_call: .; cdr3_nt: TGTGCCAGCAGTCCCCGCGGGACGGTCGAGCAGTACTTC; cdr3_aa: CASSPRGTVEQYF
cdr3_length: 12; v_call: TRBV5-4; clone_size: .; j_call: TRBJ2-1; d_call: .; cdr3_nt: TGTGCCAGCAGCTCGCAGGAGGAGGGTCAGTTCTTC; cdr3_aa: CASSSQEEGQFF
cdr3_length: 15; v_call: TRBV7-9; clone_size: .; j_call: TRBJ2-1; d_call: TRBD1; cdr3_nt: TGTGCCAGCAGCTTAACGGGACAGGGGGACAATGAGCAGTTCTTC; cdr3_aa: CASSLTGQGDNEQFF
cdr3_length: 13; v_call: TRBV7-7; clone_size: .; j_call: TRBJ2-3; d_call: .; cdr3_nt: TGTGCCAGCAGCTTAGCTAGCACAGATACGCAGTATTTT; cdr3_aa: CASSLASTDTQYF
cdr3_length: 14; v_call: TRBV9; clone_size: .; j_call: TRBJ2-1; d_call: .; cdr3_nt: TGTGCCAGCACCCGCGGGGCACAAAACAATGAGCAGTTCTTC; cdr3_aa: CASTRGAQNNEQFF
cdr3_length: 15; v_call: TRBV28; clone_size: .; j_call: TRBJ2-1; d_call: .; cdr3_nt: TGTGCCAGCACTATGGTGGGGGGCGCGGACAATGAGCAGTTCTTC; cdr3_aa: CASTMVGGADNEQFF
cdr3_length: 16; v_call: TRBV5-1; clone_size: .; j_call: TRBJ2-7; d_call: .; cdr3_nt: TGCGCCAGCAGCTCCGGTGTGGACACCCCCCAATACGAGCAGTACTTC; cdr3_aa: CASSSGVDTPQYEQYF
cdr3_length: 14; v_call: TRBV7-9; clone_size: .; j_call: TRBJ1-1; d_call: .; cdr3_nt: TGTGCCACCAATCAGGCAGGGCCCCAAGTTGAAGCTTTCTTT; cdr3_aa: CATNQAGPQVEAFF
cdr3_length: 15; v_call: TRBV14; clone_size: .; j_call: TRBJ2-3; d_call: TRBD2; cdr3_nt: TGTGCCAGCAGCCAACCGACTAGCGGCACAGATACGCAGTATTTT; cdr3_aa: CASSQPTSGTDTQYF
cdr3_length: 13; v_call: TRBV7-6; clone_size: .; j_call: TRBJ1-1; d_call: .; cdr3_nt: TGTGCCAGCAGCTTAGCGGGGATTACTGAAGCTTTCTTT; cdr3_aa: CASSLAGITEAFF
cdr3_length: 14; v_call: TRBV9; clone_size: .; j_call: TRBJ2-7; d_call: .; cdr3_nt: TGTGCCAGCAGCGTGGCCTCGGGGAACTACGAGCAGTACTTC; cdr3_aa: CASSVASGNYEQYF
cdr3_length: 13; v_call: TRBV6-5; clone_size: once; j_call: TRBJ2-1; d_call: .; cdr3_nt: TGTGCCAGCAGTTACGGGGCAGAGGGTGAGCAGTTCTTC; cdr3_aa: CASSYGAEGEQFF
cdr3_length: 16; v_call: TRBV6-5; clone_size: .; j_call: TRBJ2-1; d_call: .; cdr3_nt: TGTGCCAGCAGTTACGGACAACTGATCTCCTACAATGAGCAGTTCTTC; cdr3_aa: CASSYGQLISYNEQFF
cdr3_length: 13; v_call: TRBV29-1; clone_size: .; j_call: TRBJ2-7; d_call: .; cdr3_nt: TGCAGCGTTGTTTTCAGCGAGGGGTACGAGCAGTACTTC; cdr3_aa: CSVVFSEGYEQYF
cdr3_length: 13; v_call: TRBV29-1; clone_size: few; j_call: TRBJ2-7; d_call: TRBD2; cdr3_nt: TGCAGCGTTGGGGAGGGAACAAATTACGAGCAGTACTTC; cdr3_aa: CSVGEGTNYEQYF
cdr3_length: 14; v_call: TRBV2; clone_size: .; j_call: TRBJ1-1; d_call: .; cdr3_nt: TGTGCCAGCAGTGAAGAGGCCTCCCATGGGAAAGCTTTCTTT; cdr3_aa: CASSEEASHGKAFF
cdr3_length: 18; v_call: TRBV7-9; clone_size: .; j_call: TRBJ2-1; d_call: .; cdr3_nt: TGTGCCAGCAGCCTCCTTGGATCCGGGGCCCCCTGGGACAATGAGCAGTTCTTC; cdr3_aa: CASSLLGSGAPWDNEQFF
cdr3_length: 12; v_call: TRBV7-2; clone_size: .; j_call: TRBJ2-1; d_call: .; cdr3_nt: TGTGCCAGCAGGTCCCGGGGGAATGAGCAGTTCTTC; cdr3_aa: CASRSRGNEQFF
cdr3_length: 14; v_call: TRBV30; clone_size: .; j_call: TRBJ1-1; d_call: TRBD1; cdr3_nt: TGTGCCTGGAGCCTGGGACAGCCGAACACTGAAGCTTTCTTT; cdr3_aa: CAWSLGQPNTEAFF
cdr3_length: 15; v_call: TRBV29-1; clone_size: .; j_call: TRBJ1-3; d_call: .; cdr3_nt: TGCAGCGTCGAAAAACCCGACTACTCTGGAAACACCATATATTTT; cdr3_aa: CSVEKPDYSGNTIYF
cdr3_length: 17; v_call: TRBV29-1; clone_size: .; j_call: TRBJ2-3; d_call: TRBD2; cdr3_nt: TGCAGCGCCACAGTTCGCGGGAGCAGTTTTAGCACAGATACGCAGTATTTT; cdr3_aa: CSATVRGSSFSTDTQYF